This T cell receptor (beta chain) was found in a study of T cell changes during pregnancy in multiple sclerosis. This CDR3 has 16 residues. From germline, CDR1 is MNHEY and CDR2 SMNVEV (reference sequence). The V end was cut by 0 bases, the J end by 0 bases, with 11 bases between. Measured with immunoSEQ multiplex PCR; TCRdb has only the in-frame clones, and not every one. The table includes about 77,000 clones, roughly 90% detected once. This sample comprised peripheral blood, obtained before pregnancy. The clonotype originates from a female donor with multiple sclerosis, enrolled in a pregnancy study. The V gene is TRBV27, the J gene TRBJ1-2, with unresolved D. In DNA form, the CDR3 reads TGTGCCAGCAGTTTATCCCTTTACGGGACTAACTATGGCTACACCTTC. This translates into CASSLSLYGTNYGYTF.